This T cell receptor (beta chain) was recovered during a study of blood T cell repertoires in COVID-19. Study-level background: COVID-19 samples from acute and convalescent phases originated in the United States, Italy and Spain.

Per germline, CDR1 ENHRY and CDR2 SYGVKD. This CDR3 has 15 amino acids. Losses at the gene ends were 10 bases for V and 6 bases for J; bases not matched to a gene: 10. In the original processing: Reference gene primer amplification gave estimated nucleated cell counts. Assay: immunoSEQ multiplex PCR; the TCRdb copy retains only in-frame clones and omits some. The DNA gave D and trimming, while V, J and clone size come from that table. The sample carries 45,000 to 50,000 clones, around 83% recorded once. The chain couples TRBV10-3 to TRBJ2-1; 12 nucleotides align to TRBD1. Material for sequencing was peripheral blood. The clonotype originates from a man aged 55 to 69 with active COVID-19. The CDR3 nucleotides are TGTGCCACCTCATGGGGGACAGGGGGCTCCAATGAGCAGTTCTTC. Translation gives CATSWGTGGSNEQFF.